This entry concerns a single TCR beta chain. What it binds is unknown. Clones were sequenced by immunoSEQ multiplex PCR, and TCRdb holds only the in-frame ones, with some missing. The sample contains around 65,000 clones, roughly 88% of which appear only once. This sample is part of a study of PD-1 blockade in classical Hodgkin lymphoma. Turning to the study itself: Every 2 weeks, patients got 3 mg/kg intravenous nivolumab. Study-wide points: Newly diagnosed patients reportedly trailed healthy donors in baseline TCR diversity. Complete responders had baseline diversity similar to newly diagnosed patients.

The patients all showed relapse after autologous stem cell transplantation, while their brentuximab vedotin exposure varied. Losses at the gene ends were 6 bases for V and 8 bases for J; bases not matched to a gene: 16. Germline V gives CDR1 SGHRS, CDR2 YFSETQ. The CDR3 covers 15 residues. Sample: peripheral blood mononuclear cells (PBMCs), taken at baseline. This clonotype was sampled from a human donor with classical Hodgkin lymphoma. The chain couples TRBV5-1 to TRBJ1-2; 7 positions agree with TRBD1. CDR3 sequence (DNA): TGCGCCAGCACCGAAGTGGCAGGGGGTAGTAAGGGCTACACCTTC. Amino acid sequence: CASTEVAGGSKGYTF.